A selection of T cell receptor beta chains follows, all from one sample in a study of blood T cell repertoires in COVID-19. Clones were read by immunoSEQ multiplex PCR, and TCRdb kept only the in-frame ones, dropping some. The sample lists approximately 300,000 clones, around nine tenths seen once, with about 2.6% in the top ten. Sequenced sample: PBMCs or T cells enriched from blood (not recorded which). Receptors were obtained from a woman aged 18-29 years who had recovered from COVID-19. CDR3s include the opening cysteine and the closing phenylalanine or tryptophan. D genes are given only for firm matches. Expanded clones get a size class; other rows say once, few or many, or leave the size out.

j_call v_call d_call clone_size cdr3_aa cdr3_nt
TRBJ1-2 TRBV10-2 NA NA CASSESAGAGYGYTF TGCGCCAGCAGTGAGTCAGCTGGGGCCGGCTATGGCTACACCTTC
TRBJ2-7 TRBV5-1 TRBD1 once CASSRGQGASYEQYF TGCGCCAGCAGCAGGGGACAGGGGGCCTCCTACGAGCAGTACTTC
TRBJ1-6 TRBV25-1 NA few CASSPPGWGNSPLHF TGTGCCAGCAGTCCCCCAGGGTGGGGTAATTCACCCCTCCACTTT
TRBJ1-1 TRBV30 NA NA CAWSVKEAGNTEAFF TGTGCCTGGAGTGTAAAGGAGGCGGGGAACACTGAAGCTTTCTTT
TRBJ1-4 TRBV7-2 NA NA CASSLGGQTSNEKLFF TGTGCCAGCAGCTTGGGTGGACAGACGTCAAATGAAAAACTGTTTTTT
TRBJ1-1 TRBV6-1 NA NA CASSEQGFQNTEAFF TGTGCCAGCAGTGAGCAGGGGTTTCAGAACACTGAAGCTTTCTTT
TRBJ1-1 TRBV12-2 NA NA CASRLPTRTGMANTEAFF TGTGCAAGTCGCTTACCGACCAGGACAGGGATGGCGAACACTGAAGCTTTCTTT
TRBJ1-2 TRBV19 TRBD1 NA CATAGQGEGYGYTF TGTGCCACTGCGGGACAGGGGGAAGGCTATGGCTACACCTTC
TRBJ2-5 TRBV10-3 TRBD2 NA CAISEGRGQETQYF TGTGCCATCAGTGAAGGGCGGGGGCAAGAGACCCAGTACTTC
TRBJ1-2 TRBV19 NA NA CASRTRGGNYGYTF TGTGCCAGTAGGACAAGGGGAGGGAACTATGGCTACACCTTC
TRBJ2-7 TRBV7-9 NA NA CASSFVPTGTYEQYF TGTGCCAGCAGCTTTGTTCCTACAGGGACCTACGAGCAGTACTTC
TRBJ2-7 TRBV5-1 NA NA CASAVTAESYEQYF TGCGCCAGCGCCGTGACGGCGGAGTCCTACGAGCAGTACTTC
TRBJ2-3 TRBV27 NA NA CASSPRTGGTDTQYF TGTGCCAGCAGTCCTCGGACGGGGGGCACAGATACGCAGTATTTT
TRBJ2-6 TRBV9 NA NA CASSPQSGGANVLTF TGTGCCAGCAGCCCCCAATCAGGCGGGGCCAACGTCCTGACTTTC
TRBJ1-1 TRBV11-2 NA NA CASSLDHRRGRWDTEAFF TGTGCCAGCAGCTTAGATCATAGAAGGGGCAGGTGGGACACTGAAGCTTTCTTT
TRBJ2-3 TRBV9 TRBD2 NA CASSVTSGRTDTQYF TGTGCCAGCAGCGTAACAAGCGGGAGAACAGATACGCAGTATTTT
TRBJ2-6 TRBV27 NA NA CASRGPGLQANVLTF TGTGCCAGCAGAGGACCAGGGTTACAGGCCAACGTCCTGACTTTC
TRBJ1-1 TRBV27 TRBD1 NA CASSANRDRLLEAFF TGTGCCAGCAGTGCGAACCGGGACAGACTTCTTGAAGCTTTCTTT
TRBJ1-6 TRBV7-2 TRBD1 NA CASSAYLGQGNSPLHF TGTGCCAGCAGCGCCTACCTTGGACAGGGGAATTCACCCCTCCACTTT
TRBJ2-7 TRBV27 TRBD2 NA CASSSGGLYEQYF TGTGCCAGCAGTTCGGGGGGTCTATACGAGCAGTACTTC